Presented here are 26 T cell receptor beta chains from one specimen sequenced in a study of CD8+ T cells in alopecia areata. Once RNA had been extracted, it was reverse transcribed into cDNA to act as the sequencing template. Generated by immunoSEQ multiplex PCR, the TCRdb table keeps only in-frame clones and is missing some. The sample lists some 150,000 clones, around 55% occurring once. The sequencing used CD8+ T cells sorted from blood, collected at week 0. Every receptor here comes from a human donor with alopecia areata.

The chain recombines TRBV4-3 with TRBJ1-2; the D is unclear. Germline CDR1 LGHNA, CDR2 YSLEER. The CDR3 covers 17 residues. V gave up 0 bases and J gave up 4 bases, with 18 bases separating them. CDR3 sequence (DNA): TGCGCCAGCAGCCAAGATCTAATCCGAACTGACCTCTATGGCTACACCTTC. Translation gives CASSQDLIRTDLYGYTF.

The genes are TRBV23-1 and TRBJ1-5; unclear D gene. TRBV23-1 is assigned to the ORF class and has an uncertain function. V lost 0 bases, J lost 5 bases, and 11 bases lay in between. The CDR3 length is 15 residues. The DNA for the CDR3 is TGCGCCAGCAGTCAATCGGATTGGGCTCATCAGCCCCAGCATTTT. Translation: CASSQSDWAHQPQHF.

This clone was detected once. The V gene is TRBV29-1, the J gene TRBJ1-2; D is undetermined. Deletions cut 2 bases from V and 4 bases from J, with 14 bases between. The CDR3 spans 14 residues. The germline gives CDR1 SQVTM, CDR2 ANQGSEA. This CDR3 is CSVESLGALYGYTF. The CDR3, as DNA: TGCAGCGTTGAAAGTTTAGGAGCCCTCTATGGCTACACCTTC.

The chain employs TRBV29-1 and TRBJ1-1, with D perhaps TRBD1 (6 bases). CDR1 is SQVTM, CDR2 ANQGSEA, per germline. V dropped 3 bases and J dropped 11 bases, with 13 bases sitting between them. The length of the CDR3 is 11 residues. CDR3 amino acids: CSVETGGDAFF. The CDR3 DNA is TGCAGCGTTGAGACAGGAGGAGACGCTTTCTTT.

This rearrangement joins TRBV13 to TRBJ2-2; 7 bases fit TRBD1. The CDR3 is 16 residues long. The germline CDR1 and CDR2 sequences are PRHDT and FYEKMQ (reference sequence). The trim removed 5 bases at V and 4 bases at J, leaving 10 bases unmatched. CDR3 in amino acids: CASSPQGISGTGELFF. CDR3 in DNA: TGTGCCAGCAGCCCACAGGGGATCAGTGGCACCGGGGAGCTGTTTTTT.

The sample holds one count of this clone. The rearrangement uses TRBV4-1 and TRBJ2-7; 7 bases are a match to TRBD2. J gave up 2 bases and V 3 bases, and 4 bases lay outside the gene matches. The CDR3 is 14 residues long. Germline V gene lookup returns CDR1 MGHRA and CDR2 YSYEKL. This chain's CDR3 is CASSQASGPYEQYF. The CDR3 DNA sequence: TGCGCCAGCAGCCAGGCTAGCGGTCCCTACGAGCAGTACTTC.

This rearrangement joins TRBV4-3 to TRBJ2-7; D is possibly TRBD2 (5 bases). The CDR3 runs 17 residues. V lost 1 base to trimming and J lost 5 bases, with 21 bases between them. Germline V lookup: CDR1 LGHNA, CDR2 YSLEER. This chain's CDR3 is CASSQGLGQGRGNEQYF. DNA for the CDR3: TGCGCCAGCAGCCAAGGTTTGGGTCAAGGCCGAGGGAACGAGCAGTACTTC.

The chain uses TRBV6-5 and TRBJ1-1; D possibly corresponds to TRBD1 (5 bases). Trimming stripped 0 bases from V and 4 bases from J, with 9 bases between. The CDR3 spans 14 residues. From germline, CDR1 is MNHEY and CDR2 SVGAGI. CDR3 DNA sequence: TGTGCCAGCAGTTACTCCGGGGACGGCACTGAAGCTTTCTTT. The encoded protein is CASSYSGDGTEAFF.

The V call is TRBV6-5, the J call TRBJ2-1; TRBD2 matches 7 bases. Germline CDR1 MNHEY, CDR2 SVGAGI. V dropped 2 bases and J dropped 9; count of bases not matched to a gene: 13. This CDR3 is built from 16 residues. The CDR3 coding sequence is TGTGCCAGCAGTTACACCCCGGCGGGGGAGGCTAGTGAGCAGTTCTTC. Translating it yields CASSYTPAGEASEQFF.

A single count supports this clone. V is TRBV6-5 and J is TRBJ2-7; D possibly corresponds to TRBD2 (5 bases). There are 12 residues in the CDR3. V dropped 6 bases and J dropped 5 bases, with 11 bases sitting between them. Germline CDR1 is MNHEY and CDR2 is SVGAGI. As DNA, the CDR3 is TGTGCCAGCAGCACCGGACTCGACGAGCAGTACTTC. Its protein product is CASSTGLDEQYF.

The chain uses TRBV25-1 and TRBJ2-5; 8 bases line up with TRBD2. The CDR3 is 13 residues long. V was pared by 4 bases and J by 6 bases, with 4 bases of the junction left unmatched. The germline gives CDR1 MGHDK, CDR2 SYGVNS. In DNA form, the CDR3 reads TGTGCCAGCAGTGCAGGACTAGCCCAGACCCAGTACTTC. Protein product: CASSAGLAQTQYF.

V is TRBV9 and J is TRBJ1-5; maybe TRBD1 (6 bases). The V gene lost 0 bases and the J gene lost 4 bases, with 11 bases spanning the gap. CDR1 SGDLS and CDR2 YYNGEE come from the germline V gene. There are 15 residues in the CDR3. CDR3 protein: CASSVAGTQNQPQHF. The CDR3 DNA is TGTGCCAGCAGCGTAGCCGGGACACAGAATCAGCCCCAGCATTTT.

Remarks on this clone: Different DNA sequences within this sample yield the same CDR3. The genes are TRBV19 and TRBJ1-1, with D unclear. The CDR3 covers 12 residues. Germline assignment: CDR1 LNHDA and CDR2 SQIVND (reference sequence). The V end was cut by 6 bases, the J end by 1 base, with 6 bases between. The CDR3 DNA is TGTGCCAGTAGCGTGGGGAACACTGAAGCTTTCTTT. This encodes CASSVGNTEAFF.

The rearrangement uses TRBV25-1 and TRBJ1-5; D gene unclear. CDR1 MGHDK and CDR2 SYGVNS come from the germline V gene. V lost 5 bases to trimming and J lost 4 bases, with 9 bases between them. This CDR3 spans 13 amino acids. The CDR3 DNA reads TGTGCCAGCAGTCCGGCGGGAAATCAGCCCCAGCATTTT. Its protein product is CASSPAGNQPQHF.

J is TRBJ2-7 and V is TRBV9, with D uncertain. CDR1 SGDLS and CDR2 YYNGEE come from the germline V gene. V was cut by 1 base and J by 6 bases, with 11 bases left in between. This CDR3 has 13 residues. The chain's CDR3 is CASSVKGSGEQYF. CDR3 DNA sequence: TGTGCCAGCAGCGTAAAGGGATCTGGCGAGCAGTACTTC.

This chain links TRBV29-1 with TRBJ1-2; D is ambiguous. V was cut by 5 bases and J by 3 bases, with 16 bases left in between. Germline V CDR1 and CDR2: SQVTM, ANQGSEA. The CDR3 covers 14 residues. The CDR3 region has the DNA TGCAGCGTTTATGGGGAGCTCCCAGACTATGGCTACACCTTC. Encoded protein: CSVYGELPDYGYTF.

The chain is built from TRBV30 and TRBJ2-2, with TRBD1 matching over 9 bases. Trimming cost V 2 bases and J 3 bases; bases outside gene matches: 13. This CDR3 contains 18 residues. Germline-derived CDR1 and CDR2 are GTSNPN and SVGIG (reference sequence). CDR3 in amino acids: CAWSSPGDREEDTGELFF. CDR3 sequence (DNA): TGTGCCTGGAGTTCCCCAGGGGACAGGGAGGAAGACACCGGGGAGCTGTTTTTT.

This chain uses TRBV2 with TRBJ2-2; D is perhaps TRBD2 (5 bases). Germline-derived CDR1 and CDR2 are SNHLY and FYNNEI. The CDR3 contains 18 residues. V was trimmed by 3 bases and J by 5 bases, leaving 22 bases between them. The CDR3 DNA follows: TGTGCCAGCAGTGAGCGGCCCTCCCGGGGAGTTAGTACCGGGGAGCTGTTTTTT. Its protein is CASSERPSRGVSTGELFF.

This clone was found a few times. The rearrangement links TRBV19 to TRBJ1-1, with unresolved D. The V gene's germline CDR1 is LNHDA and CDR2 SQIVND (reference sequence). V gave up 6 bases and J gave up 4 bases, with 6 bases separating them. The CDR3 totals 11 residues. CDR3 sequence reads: CASRIGTEAFF. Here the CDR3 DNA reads TGTGCCAGTAGAATTGGCACTGAAGCTTTCTTT.

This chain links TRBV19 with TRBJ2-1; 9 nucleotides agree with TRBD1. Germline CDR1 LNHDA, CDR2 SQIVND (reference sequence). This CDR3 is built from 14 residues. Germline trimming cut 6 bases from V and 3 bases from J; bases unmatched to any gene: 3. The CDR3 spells CASRQGAIYNEQFF. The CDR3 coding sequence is TGTGCCAGTAGACAGGGGGCCATCTACAATGAGCAGTTCTTC.

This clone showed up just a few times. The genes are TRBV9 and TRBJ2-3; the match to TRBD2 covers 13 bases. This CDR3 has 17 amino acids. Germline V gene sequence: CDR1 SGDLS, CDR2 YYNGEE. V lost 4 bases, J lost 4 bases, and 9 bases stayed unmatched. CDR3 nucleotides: TGTGCCAGCAGCACCCGGACTAGCGGGGGACCCCCAGATACGCAGTATTTT. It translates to CASSTRTSGGPPDTQYF.

CDR3 region: CATSREASVYEQYF. In DNA form, the CDR3 reads TGTGCCACCAGCAGAGAGGCGTCGGTCTACGAGCAGTACTTC. The chain employs TRBV15 and TRBJ2-7, with unresolved D. V was pared by 0 bases and J by 3 bases, with 9 bases between. Germline V lookup: CDR1 LNHNV, CDR2 YYDKDF (reference sequence). The CDR3 extends over 14 amino acids.

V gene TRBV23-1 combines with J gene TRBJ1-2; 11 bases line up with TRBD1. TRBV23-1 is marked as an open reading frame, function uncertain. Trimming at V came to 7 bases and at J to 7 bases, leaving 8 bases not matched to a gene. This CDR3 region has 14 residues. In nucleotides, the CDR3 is TGCGCCAGCACCCAGGACAGGGGGCTAACTGGCTACACCTTC. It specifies CASTQDRGLTGYTF.

The CDR3 loop is CASSPVSGPKPEQYF. CDR3 bases: TGTGCCAGCAGCCCAGTCTCAGGGCCGAAACCCGAGCAGTACTTC. The V and J genes are TRBV7-9 and TRBJ2-7, with TRBD1 as a possible D gene (5 bases). The V end lost 5 bases, the J end lost 6 bases, and 20 bases lay between the germline ends. Per the germline V gene, CDR1 is SEHNR and CDR2 is FQNEAQ (reference sequence). This CDR3 is built from 15 residues.

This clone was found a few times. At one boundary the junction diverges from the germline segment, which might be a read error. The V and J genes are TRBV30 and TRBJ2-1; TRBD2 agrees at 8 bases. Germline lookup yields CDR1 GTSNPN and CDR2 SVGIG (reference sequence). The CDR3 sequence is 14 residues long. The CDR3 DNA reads TGTGCCTGCAGCGGGGGTATGGACTACGATGAGCAGTTCTTC. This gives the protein CACSGGMDYDEQFF. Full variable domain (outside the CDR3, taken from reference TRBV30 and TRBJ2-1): SQTIHQWPATLVQPVGSPLSLECTVEGTSNPNLYWYRQAAGRGLQLLFYSVGIGQISSEVPQNLSASRPQDRQFILSSKKLLLSDSGFYLCACSGGMDYDEQFFGPGTRLTVL.

CDR3 residues: CSVESRQGGGYTF. The CDR3 DNA follows: TGCAGCGTTGAATCAAGACAGGGCGGTGGCTACACCTTC. This chain connects TRBV29-1 to TRBJ1-2, with 7 bases that match TRBD1. With V trimmed by 2 bases and J by 7 bases, 7 bases remained unmatched. In germline, CDR1 is SQVTM, CDR2 ANQGSEA. The CDR3 covers 13 residues.